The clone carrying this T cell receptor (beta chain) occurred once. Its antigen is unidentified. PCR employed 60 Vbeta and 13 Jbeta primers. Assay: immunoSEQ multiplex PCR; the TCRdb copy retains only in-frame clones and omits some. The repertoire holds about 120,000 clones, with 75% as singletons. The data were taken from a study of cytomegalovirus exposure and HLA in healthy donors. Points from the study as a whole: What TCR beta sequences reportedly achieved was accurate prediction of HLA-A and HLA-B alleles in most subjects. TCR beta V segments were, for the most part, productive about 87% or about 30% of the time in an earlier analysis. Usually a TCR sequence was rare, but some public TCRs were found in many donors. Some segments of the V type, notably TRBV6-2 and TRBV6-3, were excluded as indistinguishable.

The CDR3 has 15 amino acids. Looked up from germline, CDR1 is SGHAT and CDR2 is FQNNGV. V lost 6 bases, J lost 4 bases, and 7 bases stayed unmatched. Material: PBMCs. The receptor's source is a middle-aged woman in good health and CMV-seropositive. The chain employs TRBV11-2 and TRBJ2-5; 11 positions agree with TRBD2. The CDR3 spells CASRVAGGGGETQYF. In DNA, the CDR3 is TGTGCCAGCAGGGTAGCGGGGGGGGGAGGAGAGACCCAGTACTTC.